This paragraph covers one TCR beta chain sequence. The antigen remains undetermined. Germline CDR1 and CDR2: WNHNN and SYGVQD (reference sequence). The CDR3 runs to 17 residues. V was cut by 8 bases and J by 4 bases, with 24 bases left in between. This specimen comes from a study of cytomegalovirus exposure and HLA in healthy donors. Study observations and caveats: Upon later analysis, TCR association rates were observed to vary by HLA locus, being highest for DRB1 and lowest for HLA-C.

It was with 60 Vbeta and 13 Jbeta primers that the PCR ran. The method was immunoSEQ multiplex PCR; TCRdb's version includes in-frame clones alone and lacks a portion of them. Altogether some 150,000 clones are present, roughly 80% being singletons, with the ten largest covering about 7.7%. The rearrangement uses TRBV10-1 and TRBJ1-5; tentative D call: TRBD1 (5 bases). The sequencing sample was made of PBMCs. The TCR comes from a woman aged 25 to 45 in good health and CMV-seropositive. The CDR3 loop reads CASYCHNPNRRNQPQHF. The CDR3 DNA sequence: TGCGCCAGCTACTGCCATAATCCCAACAGGCGGAATCAGCCCCAGCATTTT.